This entry concerns a single T cell receptor beta chain. Germline V gene data show CDR1 as LNHDA and CDR2 as SQIVND (reference sequence). This CDR3 is built from 13 residues. Trimming pared 0 bases from V and 4 bases from J, leaving 6 bases between. This sample stems from a study of blood T cell repertoires in COVID-19. Study summary: The United States, Italy and Spain were the sources of the acute and convalescent COVID-19 samples.

Source study methods: For nucleated cells, counts were estimated from reference gene primer amplification. Clones were read by immunoSEQ multiplex PCR, and TCRdb kept only the in-frame ones, dropping some. Clonal size and the V and J genes are those of that table, whereas D and trimming came from the DNA. Of roughly 160,000 clones in the sample, approximately 84% were seen once. The sequence came from a man aged 35 to 55 with acute or convalescent COVID-19. The sample taken for sequencing was peripheral blood. The rearrangement uses TRBV19 and TRBJ1-2, with no clear D. The CDR3 DNA reads TGTGCCAGTAGTATAGACGGAGGCTATGGCTACACCTTC. This codes for CASSIDGGYGYTF.